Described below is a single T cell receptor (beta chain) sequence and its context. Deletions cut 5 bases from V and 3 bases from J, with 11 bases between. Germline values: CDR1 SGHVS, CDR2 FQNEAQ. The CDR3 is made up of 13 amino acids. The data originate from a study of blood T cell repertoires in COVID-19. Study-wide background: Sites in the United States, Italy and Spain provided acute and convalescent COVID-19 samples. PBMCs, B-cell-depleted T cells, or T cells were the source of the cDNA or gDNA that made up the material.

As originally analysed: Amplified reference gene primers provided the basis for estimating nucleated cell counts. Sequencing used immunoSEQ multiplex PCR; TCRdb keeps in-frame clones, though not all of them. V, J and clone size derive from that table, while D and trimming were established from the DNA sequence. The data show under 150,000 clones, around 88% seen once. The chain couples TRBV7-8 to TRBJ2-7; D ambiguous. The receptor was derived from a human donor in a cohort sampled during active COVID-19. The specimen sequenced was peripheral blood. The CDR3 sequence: CASSPGFNYEQYF. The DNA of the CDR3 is TGTGCCAGCAGCCCCGGGTTCAACTACGAGCAGTACTTC.